Given below is one TCR beta chain in context. This sample stems from a study of blood T cell repertoires in COVID-19. Study at large: Sources were T cells, B-cell-depleted T cells, or PBMCs; the material itself was cDNA or gDNA.

The CDR3 runs 13 residues. The germline V gene has CDR1 MDHEN and CDR2 SYDVKM. Trimming shortened V by 6 bases and J by 5 bases, and 13 bases separated the two germline ends. The authors' processing: Amplification of reference gene primers was used by the study to estimate nucleated cell counts. The protocol was immunoSEQ multiplex PCR, while the TCRdb copy is restricted to in-frame clones and leaves out a portion. The DNA was the basis for D and trimming; V, J and clone size are from that table. There are about 67,000 clones in the sample; around 85% occur only once, and approximately 20% lies in the top ten.

The source of this sequence is a woman older than 75 with acute or convalescent COVID-19. The chain combines TRBV28 with TRBJ2-5, with D tentatively TRBD1 (6 bases). Sample: peripheral blood. CDR3 residues: CASRLQGLETQYF. Written as DNA, the CDR3 is TGTGCCAGCAGGCTCCAGGGGTTGGAGACCCAGTACTTC.